This T cell receptor (beta chain) originates from a study of cytomegalovirus exposure and HLA in healthy donors. General study results and limits: Several of the most significant clusters appeared linked to common viral pathogens, based on a later analysis. Some TCR beta chains (roughly 150 of them) were listed as cytomegalovirus-associated. Reported results showed that the classifier diagnosed cytomegalovirus status with high specificity and sensitivity.

The primer mix had 60 Vbeta and 13 Jbeta primers. The data were produced by immunoSEQ multiplex PCR, yet TCRdb's version contains in-frame clones alone and is incomplete. The sample contains some 190,000 clones, around 86% of which appear only once. Trimming cost V 0 bases and J 5 bases, with 11 bases left between them. Germline values: CDR1 MNHEY, CDR2 SVGAGI. The CDR3 contains 14 residues. About this clone: Its cognate antigen is unknown.

Material: PBMCs. The chain joins TRBV6-5 to TRBJ2-7; weak D call: TRBD2 (5 bases). The TCR was taken from a young man in good health and CMV-seronegative. The CDR3 spells CASSYSRAANEQYF. The CDR3, as DNA: TGTGCCAGCAGTTACTCGAGGGCCGCTAACGAGCAGTACTTC.